This T cell receptor (beta chain) stems from a study of T cell responses to AZD1222 COVID-19 vaccine (dated by TCRdb to the early 2020s). As for the study more broadly: AZD1222 recipients whose second dose came at about 4 weeks and those whose second dose came at about 12 weeks were combined into one group, since spike-specific TCR depth and breadth did not differ between the two schedules. TCR sequencing was performed for more than 230 trial participants, of whom approximately 200 were given two doses of AZD1222 and around 26 were given two doses of MenACWY control vaccine. Trial participants were enrolled by age into subgroups of 18-55, 56-69 and 70-plus years, and around 150, 29 and 61 TCR-sequenced participants, respectively, were included in these subgroups.

The CDR3 regions of human TCRbeta chains were analyzed by immunosequencing. Regarding the original processing steps: Repertoire TCRs were matched against a reference library of SARS-CoV-2-specific TCRs generated with the MIRA antigen-specificity platform. Breadth was defined as the fraction of unique TCRs that were SARS-CoV-2-associated, and depth was defined as the fraction of total T cells that were SARS-CoV-2-associated. Each spike-specific TCR was assigned to its reactive spike region and to a CD4 or CD8 class using the MIRA data. Log10-transformed breadth and depth values were compared by one-way ANOVA with Sidak's multiple comparisons tests. In its TCRdb copy, this immuneACCESS table keeps in-frame sequences only and misses some clones. Where compared with another copy, unresolved V genes explain less than half of these, and the others have no known cause. That table furnishes V, J and clone size, whereas the DNA furnished D and trimming. The sample includes roughly 100,000 clones, with about 81% observed a single time. The biggest ten clones account for 4% to 6% of the sample.

Including cysteine and phenylalanine, the CDR3 has 13 amino acids. The sequence is cut down to CDR3 DNA, 39 bases in frame from base 1. As encoded in the germline V gene, CDR1 is MNHEY while CDR2 is SVGAGI. V is shortened by 2 bases, J by 6 bases, and the region joining them spans 9 bases. The full study reports these points: After two AZD1222 doses, both the breadth and the depth of spike-specific TCRs were significantly higher than at day 0 and than in MenACWY recipients. The 56-69-year group was small, and its depth increase did not reach significance, likely because of low power. Conclusions about previously exposed vaccinees are limited because only five to seven AZD1222 recipients were SARS-CoV-2 seropositive at baseline. No day 14 peak-response samples were available, so repertoires were characterized only after the peak T cell response. Reportedly, almost half of the unique spike-specific TCRs recognized epitopes lying outside the regions that are mutated in the B.1.351 and B.1.1.7 variants. Participants were mostly white British, with more females than males. The authors suggested clonal diversity may have been underestimated. Vaccine-associated CD4 TCRs spanned the whole spike protein, with dominant responses in regions 160-218 and 743-854.

Turning to this clone: No antigen is known for it. No base quality information exists; no much larger clone differs at one position.

Read against the paper, the sample's time point label means: baseline before first vaccination. Samples from vaccinated people were obtained from the UK trials COV001 and COV002, which included a single-blind randomized controlled phase 2/3 trial of AZD1222 (ChAdOx1 nCoV-19) in healthy adults. For TCRbeta chain sequencing, PBMC samples from trial participants were taken at day 0 and at day 28 after the second dose. The sample in question was peripheral blood, obtained on day 0 of AZD1222 vaccination. This sequence originates from an adult in good health. The chain is assembled from TRBV6-5 and TRBJ2-3; a tentative D call is TRBD2 (5 bases match). DNA sequence: TGTGCCAGCAGTTACAGACTATCCGATACGCAGTATTTT. Its protein product is CASSYRLSDTQYF.